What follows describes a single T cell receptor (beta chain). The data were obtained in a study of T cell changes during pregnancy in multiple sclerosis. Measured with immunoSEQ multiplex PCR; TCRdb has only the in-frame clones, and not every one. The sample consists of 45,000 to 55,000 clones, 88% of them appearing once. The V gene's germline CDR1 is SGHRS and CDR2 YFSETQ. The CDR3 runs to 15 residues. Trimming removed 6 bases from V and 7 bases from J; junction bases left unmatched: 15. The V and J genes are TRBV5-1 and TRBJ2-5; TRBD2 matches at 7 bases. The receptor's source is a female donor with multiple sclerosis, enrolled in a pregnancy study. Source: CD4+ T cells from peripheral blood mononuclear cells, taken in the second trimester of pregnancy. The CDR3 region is CASKSSGIKVVTQYF. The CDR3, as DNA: TGCGCCAGCAAGTCGAGCGGGATTAAGGTGGTGACCCAGTACTTC.